The next 14 T cell receptor beta chains were all read from a single sample in a study of blood T cell repertoires in COVID-19. Here immunoSEQ multiplex PCR was the method, and the copy in TCRdb shows in-frame clones only, minus some. The sample holds under 80,000 clones, about 90% seen once. Sequenced: peripheral blood. These receptor sequences come from a man at least 80 years old in a cohort sampled during active COVID-19.

A single count supports this clone. The genes are TRBV11-2 and TRBJ1-1, with a tentative D call TRBD1 (5 bases). The length of the CDR3 is 13 residues. Trimming removed 3 bases from V and 10 bases from J, with 15 bases in between. Germline V lookup: CDR1 SGHAT, CDR2 FQNNGV. The chain's CDR3 is CASSFTGTGGAFF. The CDR3 DNA follows: TGTGCCAGCAGCTTTACAGGAACCGGTGGAGCTTTCTTT.

The V and J genes are TRBV27 and TRBJ2-5; tentative D call: TRBD1 (5 bases). V shed 4 bases and J shed 2 bases, with 11 bases lying between them. Germline lookup yields CDR1 MNHEY and CDR2 SMNVEV (reference sequence). The CDR3 consists of 14 residues. CDR3 bases: TGTGCCAGCAGTTCCCAAGGGGTTCAAGAGACCCAGTACTTC. Translated: CASSSQGVQETQYF.

The genes are TRBV13 and TRBJ2-7; 9 nucleotides align to TRBD2. This CDR3 spans 15 amino acids. The V segment lost 3 bases and the J segment 4 bases; nucleotides outside the gene matches: 7. Per germline, CDR1 PRHDT and CDR2 FYEKMQ (reference sequence). The CDR3 region has the DNA TGTGCCAGCAGCTTTTTGCGGGGGGGCGTTTACGAGCAGTACTTC. Its translation: CASSFLRGGVYEQYF.

The J gene is TRBJ2-2, the V gene TRBV5-6, with unresolved D. Between the trimmed V and J ends, which lost 1 base and 7 bases, there was a span of 2 bases. The germline gives CDR1 SGHDT, CDR2 YYEEEE. This CDR3 has 11 residues. CDR3 bases: TGTGCCAGCAGCTTGTACGGGGAGCTGTTTTTT. This translates into CASSLYGELFF.

The rearrangement links TRBV7-8 to TRBJ2-7, with 10 bases fitting TRBD2. The CDR3 contains 17 residues. The V gene's germline CDR1 is SGHVS and CDR2 FQNEAQ. With V trimmed by 3 bases and J by 3 bases, 11 bases remained unmatched. CDR3 protein: CASSLVSGGTARYEQYF. In DNA, the CDR3 is TGTGCCAGCAGCTTGGTTAGCGGGGGGACCGCTCGCTACGAGCAGTACTTC.

The genes are TRBV11-3 and TRBJ2-1; 8 nucleotides agree with TRBD1. Germline lookup yields CDR1 SGHNT and CDR2 YENEEA. The V gene end was trimmed by 5 bases and the J gene end by 5 bases; junction bases not matched to a gene: 8. The CDR3 is 15 amino acids. The CDR3 here is CASSKGTGAHNEQFF. The CDR3 DNA reads as TGTGCCAGCAGCAAAGGGACAGGCGCTCACAATGAGCAGTTCTTC.

The genes are TRBV6-1 and TRBJ1-2, with 8 bases that match TRBD1. J gave up 4 bases and V 0 bases, and 4 bases lay outside the gene matches. This CDR3 is built from 15 residues. The V gene's germline CDR1 is MNHNS and CDR2 SASEGT. The CDR3 DNA reads TGTGCCAGCAGTGAAGCGCCCGGACAGGGCTATGGCTACACCTTC. As protein: CASSEAPGQGYGYTF.

The rearrangement links TRBV6-5 to TRBJ1-2, with TRBD1 matching 8 bases. Per germline, CDR1 MNHEY and CDR2 SVGAGI. With V trimmed by 7 bases and J by 2 bases, 6 bases remained unmatched. The CDR3 extends over 14 amino acids. The CDR3 here is CASTRDRSNYGYTF. In nucleotides, the CDR3 is TGTGCCAGCACCCGGGACAGGAGCAACTATGGCTACACCTTC.

The sample holds one count of this clone. V usage is TRBV7-8 and J usage is TRBJ2-7; 11 bases are a match to TRBD2. The J segment lost 9 bases and the V segment lost 8 bases, leaving 12 bases of the junction unmatched. Germline V gene data show CDR1 as SGHVS and CDR2 as FQNEAQ. The CDR3 extends over 14 amino acids. CDR3 DNA sequence: TGTGCCAGCCAAACTCTAGCGGGGGGTATAGTGCAGTACTTC. This codes for CASQTLAGGIVQYF.

V is TRBV7-2 and J is TRBJ2-5; 10 positions match TRBD2. Trimming cost V 5 bases and J 9 bases; bases outside gene matches: 15. This CDR3 spans 16 amino acids. Germline assignment: CDR1 SGHTA and CDR2 FQGNSA. The CDR3 DNA is TGTGCCAGCAGCGACTACGGACTAGCGGCGGCGAAGGCCCAGTACTTC. This translates into CASSDYGLAAAKAQYF.

The chain recombines TRBV5-1 with TRBJ2-1, with 10 positions matching TRBD2. The ends lost 1 base at V and 7 bases at J; junction bases unmatched: 5. This CDR3 has 15 amino acids. The germline V gene has CDR1 SGHRS and CDR2 YFSETQ. CDR3 bases: TGCGCCAGCAGCTTGAGCGGGGGGGCCTGGAATGAGCAGTTCTTC. It translates to CASSLSGGAWNEQFF.

The chain has TRBV6-4 and TRBJ2-2, with 8 bases matching TRBD2. In germline, CDR1 is MRHNA, CDR2 SNTAGT. V gave up 5 bases and J gave up 4 bases; unmatched junction bases: 6. The CDR3 runs to 15 residues. The CDR3 region is CASSRAGVGTGELFF. In nucleotides, the CDR3 is TGTGCCAGCAGTCGAGCGGGGGTTGGCACCGGGGAGCTGTTTTTT.

The J gene is TRBJ1-4, the V gene TRBV4-1; D might be TRBD1 (5 bases). Trimming pared 11 bases from V and 2 bases from J, leaving 15 bases between. This CDR3 contains 14 residues. Germline CDR1 MGHRA, CDR2 YSYEKL. This chain's CDR3 is CAASPGGTNEKLFF. DNA of the CDR3: TGCGCCGCTAGCCCTGGGGGGACTAATGAAAAACTGTTTTTT.

V is TRBV19 and J is TRBJ2-2; 13 nucleotides line up with TRBD2. Germline V gives CDR1 LNHDA, CDR2 SQIVND (reference sequence). The CDR3 covers 16 residues. Unmatched junction bases numbered 4, after V lost 8 bases and J lost 1 base. This CDR3 is CASSRTSGGNTGELFF. In DNA form, the CDR3 reads TGTGCCAGTTCTAGGACTAGCGGGGGGAACACCGGGGAGCTGTTTTTT.